This TCR beta chain was recorded in a study of cytomegalovirus exposure and HLA in healthy donors. Primers included in the PCR were 60 Vbeta and 13 Jbeta primers. Methods used by the authors: A later analysis tallied about 80 million unique TCR beta chains, 9.5 million to 14 million of them shared. Data came from immunoSEQ multiplex PCR; TCRdb stores just in-frame clones and leaves some out. V and J calls and clone size follow that table, whereas D and trimming were derived from the DNA. This table holds approximately 120,000 clones, about 80% found once. Germline-derived CDR1 and CDR2 are MGHRA and YSYEKL. This CDR3 has 16 residues. After removal of 4 bases from V and 0 bases from J, the junction contained 5 bases not matched to a gene.

The sample consisted of PBMCs. The chain links TRBV4-1 to TRBJ2-3; 9 bases agree with TRBD2. The sequence was collected from a female donor in good health and CMV-seronegative. The CDR3 DNA sequence: TGCGCCAGCAGCCCCCGGACTAGCGTAAGCACAGATACGCAGTATTTT. Encoded protein: CASSPRTSVSTDTQYF.